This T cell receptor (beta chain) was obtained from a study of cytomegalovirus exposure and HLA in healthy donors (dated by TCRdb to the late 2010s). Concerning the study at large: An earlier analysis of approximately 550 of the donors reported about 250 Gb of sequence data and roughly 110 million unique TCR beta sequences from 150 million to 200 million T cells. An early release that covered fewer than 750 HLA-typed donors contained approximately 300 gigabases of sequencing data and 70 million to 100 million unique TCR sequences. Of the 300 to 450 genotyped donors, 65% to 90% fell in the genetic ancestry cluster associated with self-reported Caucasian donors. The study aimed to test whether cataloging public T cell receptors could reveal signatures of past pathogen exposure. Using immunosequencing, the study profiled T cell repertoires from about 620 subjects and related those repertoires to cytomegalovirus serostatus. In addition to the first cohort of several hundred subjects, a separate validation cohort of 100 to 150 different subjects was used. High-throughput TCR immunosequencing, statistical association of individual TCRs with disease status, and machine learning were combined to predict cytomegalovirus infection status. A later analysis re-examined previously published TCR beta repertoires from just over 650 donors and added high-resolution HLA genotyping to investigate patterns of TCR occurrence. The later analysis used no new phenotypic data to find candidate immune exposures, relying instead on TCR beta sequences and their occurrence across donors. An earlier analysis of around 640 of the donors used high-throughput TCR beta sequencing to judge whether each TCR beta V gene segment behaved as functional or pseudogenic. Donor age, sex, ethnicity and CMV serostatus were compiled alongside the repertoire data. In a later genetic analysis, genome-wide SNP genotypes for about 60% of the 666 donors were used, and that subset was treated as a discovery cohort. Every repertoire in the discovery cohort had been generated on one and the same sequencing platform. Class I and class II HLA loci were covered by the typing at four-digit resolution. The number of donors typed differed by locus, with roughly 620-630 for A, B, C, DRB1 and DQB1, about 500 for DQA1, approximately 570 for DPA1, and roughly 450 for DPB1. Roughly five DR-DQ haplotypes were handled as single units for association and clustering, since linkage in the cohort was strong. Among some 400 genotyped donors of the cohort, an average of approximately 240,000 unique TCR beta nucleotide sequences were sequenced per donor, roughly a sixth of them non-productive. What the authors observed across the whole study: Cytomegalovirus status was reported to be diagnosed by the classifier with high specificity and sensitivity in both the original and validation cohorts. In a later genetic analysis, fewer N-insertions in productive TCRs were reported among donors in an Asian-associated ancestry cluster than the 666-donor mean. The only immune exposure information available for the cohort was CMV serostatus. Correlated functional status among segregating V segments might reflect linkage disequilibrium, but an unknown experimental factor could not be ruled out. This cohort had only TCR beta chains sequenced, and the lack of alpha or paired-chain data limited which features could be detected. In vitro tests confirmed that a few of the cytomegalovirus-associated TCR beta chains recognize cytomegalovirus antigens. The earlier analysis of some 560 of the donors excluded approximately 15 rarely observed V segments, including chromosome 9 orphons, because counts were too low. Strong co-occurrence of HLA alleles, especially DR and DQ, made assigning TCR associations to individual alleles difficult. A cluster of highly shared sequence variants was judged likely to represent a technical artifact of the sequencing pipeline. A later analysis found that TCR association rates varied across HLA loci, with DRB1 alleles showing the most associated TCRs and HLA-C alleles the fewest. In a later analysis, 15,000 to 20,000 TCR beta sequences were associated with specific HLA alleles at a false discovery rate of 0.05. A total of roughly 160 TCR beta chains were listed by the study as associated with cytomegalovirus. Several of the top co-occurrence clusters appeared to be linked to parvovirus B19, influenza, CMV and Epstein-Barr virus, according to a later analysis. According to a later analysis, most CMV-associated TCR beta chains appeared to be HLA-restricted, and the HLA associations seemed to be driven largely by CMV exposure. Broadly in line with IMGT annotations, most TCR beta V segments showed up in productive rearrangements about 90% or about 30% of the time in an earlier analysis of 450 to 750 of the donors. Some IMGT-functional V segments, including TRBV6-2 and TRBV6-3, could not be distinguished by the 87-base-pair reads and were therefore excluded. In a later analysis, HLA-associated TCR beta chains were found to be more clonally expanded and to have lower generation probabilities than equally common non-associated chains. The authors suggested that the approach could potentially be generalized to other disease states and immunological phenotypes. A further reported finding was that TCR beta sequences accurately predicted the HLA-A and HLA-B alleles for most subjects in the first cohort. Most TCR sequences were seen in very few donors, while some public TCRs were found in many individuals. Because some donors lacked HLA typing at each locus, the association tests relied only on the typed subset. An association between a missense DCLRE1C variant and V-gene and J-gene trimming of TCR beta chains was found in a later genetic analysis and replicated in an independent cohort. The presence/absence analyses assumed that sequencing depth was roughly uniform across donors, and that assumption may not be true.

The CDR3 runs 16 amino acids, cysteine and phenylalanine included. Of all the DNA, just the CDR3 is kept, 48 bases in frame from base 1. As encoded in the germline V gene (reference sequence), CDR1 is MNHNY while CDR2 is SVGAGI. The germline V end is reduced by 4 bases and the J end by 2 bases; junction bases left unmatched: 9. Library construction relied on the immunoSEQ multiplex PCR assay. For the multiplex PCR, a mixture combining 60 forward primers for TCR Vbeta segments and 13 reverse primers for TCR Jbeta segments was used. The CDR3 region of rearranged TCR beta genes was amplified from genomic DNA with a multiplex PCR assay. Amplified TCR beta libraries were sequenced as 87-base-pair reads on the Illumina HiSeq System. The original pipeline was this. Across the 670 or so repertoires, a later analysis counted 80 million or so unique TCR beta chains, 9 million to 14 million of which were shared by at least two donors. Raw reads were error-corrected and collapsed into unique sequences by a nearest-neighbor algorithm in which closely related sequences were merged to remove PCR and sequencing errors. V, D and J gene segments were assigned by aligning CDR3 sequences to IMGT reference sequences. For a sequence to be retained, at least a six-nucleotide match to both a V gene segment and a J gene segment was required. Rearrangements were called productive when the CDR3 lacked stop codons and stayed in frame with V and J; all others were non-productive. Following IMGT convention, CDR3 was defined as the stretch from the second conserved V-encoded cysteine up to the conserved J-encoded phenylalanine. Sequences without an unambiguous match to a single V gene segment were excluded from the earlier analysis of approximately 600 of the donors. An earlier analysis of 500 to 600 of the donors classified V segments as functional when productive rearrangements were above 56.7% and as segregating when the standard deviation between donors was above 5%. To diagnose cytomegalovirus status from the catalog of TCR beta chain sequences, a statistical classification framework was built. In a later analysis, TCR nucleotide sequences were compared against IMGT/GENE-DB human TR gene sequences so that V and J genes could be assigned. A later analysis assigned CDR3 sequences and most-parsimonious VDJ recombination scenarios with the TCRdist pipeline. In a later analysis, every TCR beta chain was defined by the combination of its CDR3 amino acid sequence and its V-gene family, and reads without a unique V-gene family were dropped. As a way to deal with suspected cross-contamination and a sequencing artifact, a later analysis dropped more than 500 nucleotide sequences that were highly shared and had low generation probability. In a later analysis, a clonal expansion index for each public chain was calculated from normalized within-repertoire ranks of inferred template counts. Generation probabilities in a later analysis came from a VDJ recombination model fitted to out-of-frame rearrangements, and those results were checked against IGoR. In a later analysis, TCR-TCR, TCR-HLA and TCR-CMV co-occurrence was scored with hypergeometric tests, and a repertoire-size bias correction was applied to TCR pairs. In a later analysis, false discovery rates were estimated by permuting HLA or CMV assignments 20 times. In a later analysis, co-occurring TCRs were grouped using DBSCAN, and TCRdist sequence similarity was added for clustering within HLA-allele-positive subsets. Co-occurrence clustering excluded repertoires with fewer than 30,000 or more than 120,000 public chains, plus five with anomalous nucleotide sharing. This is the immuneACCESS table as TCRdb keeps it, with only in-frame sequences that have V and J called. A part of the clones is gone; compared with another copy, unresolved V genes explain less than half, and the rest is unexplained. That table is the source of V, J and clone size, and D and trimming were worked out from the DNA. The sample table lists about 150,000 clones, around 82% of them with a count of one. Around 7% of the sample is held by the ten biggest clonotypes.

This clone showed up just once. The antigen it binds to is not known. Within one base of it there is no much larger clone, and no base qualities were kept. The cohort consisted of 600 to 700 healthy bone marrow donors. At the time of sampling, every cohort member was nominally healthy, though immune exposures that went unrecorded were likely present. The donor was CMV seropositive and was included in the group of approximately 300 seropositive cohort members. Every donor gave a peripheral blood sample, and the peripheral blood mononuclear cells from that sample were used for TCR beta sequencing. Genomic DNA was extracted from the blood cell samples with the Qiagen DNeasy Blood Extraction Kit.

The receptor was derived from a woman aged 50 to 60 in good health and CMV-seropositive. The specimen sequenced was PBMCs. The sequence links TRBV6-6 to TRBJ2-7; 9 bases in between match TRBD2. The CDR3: CASSSPAGGRTYEQYF. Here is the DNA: TGTGCCAGCAGTTCCCCCGCGGGGGGGAGAACCTACGAGCAGTACTTC.